A single sample is the source of the 20 T cell receptor beta chains below, sequenced in a study of response to subunit inactivated influenza vaccine. Using its own MiXCR run on the RT-PCR reads, TCRdb lists one record per CDR3 protein. The sample carries 560,000 or so distinct CDR3 sequences, 7.5% to 8.5% recorded once. The source material was PBMCs from blood, sampled 23 months after vaccination. These receptors were collected from a man aged 50 to 75 who received an inactivated influenza vaccine.

The chain uses TRBV20-1 and TRBJ2-7; TRBD2 aligns across 9 bases. The CDR3 is 14 amino acids. V lost 1 base and J lost 2; bases outside the gene matches: 3. From germline, CDR1 is DFQATT and CDR2 SNEGSKA (reference sequence). The CDR3 spells CSARVSGSTYEQYF. The CDR3 DNA sequence: TGCAGTGCTAGAGTTAGCGGGAGTACCTACGAGCAGTACTTC.

Only a few counts were recorded for this clonotype. This sequence joins TRBV6-1 and TRBJ2-7; TRBD2 matches 8 bases. This CDR3 is built from 14 residues. The V gene end was trimmed by 8 bases and the J gene end by 4 bases; junction bases not matched to a gene: 10. The germline V gene has CDR1 MNHNS and CDR2 SASEGT. CDR3 coding DNA: TGTGCCAGCGCTAGCGGGCGAAAAGGTTACGAGCAGTACTTC. Encoded protein: CASASGRKGYEQYF.

V and J are TRBV20-1 and TRBJ2-1, with D hard to call. Trimming removed 2 bases at V and 7 bases at J, with 3 bases between. CDR1 is DFQATT and CDR2 is SNEGSKA in the germline V gene (reference sequence). This CDR3 contains 10 residues. CDR3 nucleotides: TGCAGTGCTAGAAAGAATGAGCAGTTCTTC. Its protein is CSARKNEQFF.

This clonotype was seen a few times. V usage is TRBV7-9 and J usage is TRBJ2-3; no firm D call. Germline V CDR1 and CDR2: SEHNR, FQNEAQ (reference sequence). The CDR3 is 16 amino acids. V lost 5 bases and J lost 3, with 18 bases in between. The CDR3 here is CASSVNSPRPTDTQYF. The CDR3 DNA follows: TGTGCCAGCAGCGTGAATTCACCACGGCCGACAGATACGCAGTATTTT.

This clonotype occurred many times. The V and J genes are TRBV27 and TRBJ1-1; TRBD1 agrees at 7 bases. After removal of 6 bases from V and 5 bases from J, the junction contained 6 bases not matched to a gene. Germline V CDR1 and CDR2: MNHEY, SMNVEV (reference sequence). The CDR3 loop spans 13 amino acids. The CDR3, as DNA: TGTGCCAGCAGCCAACAGGGGCGGACTGAAGCTTTCTTT. Translation gives CASSQQGRTEAFF.

Many counts were recorded for this clonotype. V usage is TRBV6-1 and J usage is TRBJ1-5; possible D gene TRBD1, 6 bases. The germline V gene encodes CDR1 MNHNS and CDR2 SASEGT. CDR3 length: 17 amino acids. V gave up 6 bases and J gave up 1 base, with 19 bases separating them. Written as DNA, the CDR3 is TGTGCCAGCAGCCCAAATCCCGACAGGATAAGCAATCAGCCCCAGCATTTT. Its protein is CASSPNPDRISNQPQHF.

This clonotype was recorded at least ten times. The J gene is TRBJ2-1, the V gene TRBV7-2; 9 positions agree with TRBD2. Losses at the gene ends were 0 bases for V and 7 bases for J; bases not matched to a gene: 4. The CDR3 length is 15 residues. Germline-derived CDR1 and CDR2 are SGHTA and FQGNSA. CDR3 residues: CASSLAAGGWNEQFF. DNA for the CDR3: TGTGCCAGCAGCTTAGCGGCGGGAGGGTGGAATGAGCAGTTCTTC.

This clonotype was picked up many times. The chain links TRBV5-1 to TRBJ2-7; 15 bases align to TRBD2. Losses at the gene ends were 5 bases for V and 7 bases for J; bases not matched to a gene: 7. Germline V gene sequence: CDR1 SGHRS, CDR2 YFSETQ. CDR3 size: 15 residues. The CDR3 loop is CASSLTGTSGREQYF. For the CDR3, the DNA is TGCGCCAGCAGTTTAACCGGGACTAGCGGGAGGGAGCAGTACTTC. The variable domain in full, with the rest retrieved from reference TRBV5-1 and TRBJ2-7, is KAGVTQTPRYLIKTRGQQVTLSCSPISGHRSVSWYQQTPGQGLQFLFEYFSETQRNKGNFPGRFSGRQFSNSRSEMNVSTLELGDSALYLCASSLTGTSGREQYFGPGTRLTVT.

This clonotype showed up just once. The junction does not match germline at one end; this may be a read error. This chain links TRBV27 with TRBJ2-2, with 8 bases aligning to TRBD1. CDR1 is MNHEY, CDR2 SMNVEV, per germline (reference sequence). CDR3 length equals 16 residues. In DNA, the CDR3 is TGTACCAGCAGTTTATCGGGGACAGGGAACACCGGGGAGCTGTTTTTT. Encoded protein: CTSSLSGTGNTGELFF.

V is TRBV7-8 and J is TRBJ1-2, with D possibly being TRBD1 (6 bases). Germline lookup yields CDR1 SGHVS and CDR2 FQNEAQ. V was clipped by 5 bases and J by 2 bases, with 18 bases between them. The CDR3 has 16 residues. The CDR3 region has the DNA TGTGCCAGCAGCCCCGGCGTGAGAGGGGGGAACTATGGCTACACCTTC. This gives the protein CASSPGVRGGNYGYTF.

The rearrangement joins TRBV7-2 to TRBJ2-1; the D call may be TRBD1 or TRBD2 (6 bases each). Trimming cost V 6 bases and J 11 bases, with 20 bases left between them. Germline V gives CDR1 SGHTA, CDR2 FQGNSA. This CDR3 is 14 amino acids long. The DNA for the CDR3 is TGTGCCAGCAGAGTATCGGGGGCTTCTAGGAAGCAGTTCTTC. Translating it yields CASRVSGASRKQFF.

This clonotype was counted between two and nine times. The V gene is TRBV3-1, the J gene TRBJ1-4; D is unresolved. CDR1 is LGHDT, CDR2 YNNKEL, per germline (reference sequence). CDR3 size: 16 residues. Trimming removed 2 bases from V and 0 bases from J, with 10 bases in between. The CDR3 DNA reads as TGTGCCAGCAGCCAACAGATCGTCGCAACTAATGAAAAACTGTTTTTT. Translation gives CASSQQIVATNEKLFF.

This clonotype was seen at least ten times. The genes are TRBV4-2 and TRBJ2-1; 9 bases agree with TRBD2. The CDR3 consists of 15 residues. V gave up 4 bases and J gave up 6 bases; unmatched junction bases: 7. Germline loops: CDR1 LGHNA, CDR2 YNFKEQ. The CDR3 loop reads CASSLGTSRTNEQFF. The CDR3 DNA follows: TGTGCCAGCAGCCTCGGGACTAGCAGAACCAATGAGCAGTTCTTC.

Many counts were recorded for this clonotype. The genes are TRBV5-5 and TRBJ2-7; the match to TRBD1 covers 7 bases. The germline V gene encodes CDR1 SGHKS and CDR2 YYEKEE (reference sequence). The CDR3 sequence is 15 residues long. The V segment lost 1 base and the J segment 2 bases; nucleotides outside the gene matches: 6. This CDR3 reads CASSLPGQQAYEQYF. The CDR3 coding sequence is TGTGCCAGCAGCTTGCCGGGACAGCAAGCCTACGAGCAGTACTTC.

In its sample, this clonotype was seen a few times. The J gene is TRBJ1-6, the V gene TRBV4-2, with D unclear. Deletions cut 0 bases from V and 8 bases from J, with 2 bases between. This CDR3 comprises 12 residues. CDR1 is LGHNA, CDR2 YNFKEQ, per germline. CDR3 DNA sequence: TGTGCCAGCAGCCAAGATGATTCACCCCTCCACTTT. It specifies CASSQDDSPLHF.

The sample holds a few counts of this clonotype. V and J are TRBV15 and TRBJ1-4; the D is unclear. Germline lookup yields CDR1 LNHNV and CDR2 YYDKDF (reference sequence). Trimming removed 4 bases from V and 5 bases from J, with 14 bases in between. The length of the CDR3 is 15 residues. The CDR3 region is CATSKVLGANEKLFF. In DNA, the CDR3 is TGTGCCACCAGCAAAGTCCTGGGCGCCAATGAAAAACTGTTTTTT. Drawing the rest from reference TRBV15 and TRBJ1-4, the complete variable domain is DAMVIQNPRYQVTQFGKPVTLSCSQTLNHNVMYWYQQKSSQAPKLLFHYYDKDFNNEADTPDNFQSRRPNTSFCFLDIRSPGLGDTAMYLCATSKVLGANEKLFFGSGTQLSVL.

V is TRBV20-1 and J is TRBJ1-5; the D is unclear. Germline lookup yields CDR1 DFQATT and CDR2 SNEGSKA (reference sequence). The CDR3 is 14 amino acids. V lost 4 bases to trimming and J lost 0 bases, with 10 bases between them. This CDR3 reads CSATIDSSNQPQHF. DNA of the CDR3: TGCAGTGCTACCATAGATAGTAGCAATCAGCCCCAGCATTTT.

This clonotype appeared a few times. The CDR3 is CASAGGISYEQYF. CDR3 coding DNA: TGTGCCAGCGCTGGGGGGATCTCCTACGAGCAGTACTTC. V usage is TRBV28 and J usage is TRBJ2-7, with D possibly being TRBD2 (6 bases). V was trimmed by 8 bases and J by 0 bases, leaving 11 bases between them. The CDR3 totals 13 residues. CDR1 MDHEN and CDR2 SYDVKM come from the germline V gene.

This clonotype was detected a few times. This chain connects TRBV12-5 to TRBJ2-7; D call uncertain. The V end was cut by 1 base, the J end by 2 bases, with 6 bases between. Looked up from germline, CDR1 is LGHNT and CDR2 is FRNRAP. The CDR3 is 13 amino acids. The CDR3 DNA reads as TGTGCTAGTGGTTTGGGGGTAGCCTACGAGCAGTACTTC. As protein: CASGLGVAYEQYF.

This clonotype occurred many times. The rearrangement uses TRBV20-1 and TRBJ2-1; D is perhaps TRBD1 or TRBD2 (6 bases each). Per the germline V gene, CDR1 is DFQATT and CDR2 is SNEGSKA (reference sequence). The CDR3 contains 14 residues. V lost 5 bases and J 4 bases, leaving 15 bases between the germline ends. CDR3 DNA: TGCAGTGCTCCACCGGGGGCGGGATACAATGAGCAGTTCTTC. Its translation: CSAPPGAGYNEQFF.